Presented here are 21 T cell receptor beta chains from one specimen sequenced in a study of T cells in Graves' hyperthyroidism and ophthalmopathy. The TCR beta CDR3 regions underwent amplification using RNA transcripts as the source. The HTBI primer set was used in a first-round RT-PCR of the TCR CDR3. One entry per CDR3 protein, called by TCRdb with MiXCR from the multiplex PCR reads. Of hundreds of thousands of distinct CDR3 sequences listed, 15% to 20% were seen once; the top ten hold 3.8%. The sequencing sample was made of blood. The receptor source for this set is a woman aged 25 to 39 with Graves' hyperthyroidism.

This clonotype has just a few counts. The chain employs TRBV6-2 or TRBV6-3 and TRBJ1-3, with 7 nucleotides matching TRBD1. The CDR3 spans 17 residues. CDR1 is MNHEY and CDR2 is SVGEGT in the germline V gene. V was pared by 2 bases and J by 2 bases, with 9 bases of the junction left unmatched. In nucleotides, the CDR3 is TGTGCCAGCAGTTACAGAGGTCGGGGACAGCCTGGAAACACCATATATTTT. Its protein product is CASSYRGRGQPGNTIYF.

This clonotype was counted ten times or more. This chain connects TRBV10-3 to TRBJ1-2; D uncertain. Looked up from germline, CDR1 is ENHRY and CDR2 is SYGVKD. The CDR3 is 14 residues long. Trimming cost V 4 bases and J 3 bases, with 12 bases left between them. This chain's CDR3 is CAISGRVEYYGYTF. CDR3 coding DNA: TGTGCCATCAGTGGACGGGTCGAATACTATGGCTACACCTTC.

The chain couples TRBV9 to TRBJ2-1; 11 nucleotides agree with TRBD1. The CDR3 contains 15 residues. J gave up 8 bases and V 4 bases, and 8 bases lay outside the gene matches. Looked up from germline, CDR1 is SGDLS and CDR2 is YYNGEE. The CDR3 loop reads CASSYGTGGFDEQFF. The CDR3 DNA reads as TGTGCCAGCAGCTACGGGACAGGGGGGTTTGATGAGCAGTTCTTC.

The rearrangement joins TRBV20-1 to TRBJ1-4; the D gene is possibly TRBD1 (6 bases). Trimming removed 6 bases from V and 0 bases from J, with 17 bases in between. The CDR3 is 16 residues long. Germline CDR1 and CDR2: DFQATT and SNEGSKA (reference sequence). The CDR3 protein is CSAAQGRGSTNEKLFF. DNA of the CDR3: TGCAGTGCCGCACAGGGTAGGGGTTCAACTAATGAAAAACTGTTTTTT.

This clonotype was recorded many times. V is TRBV29-1 and J is TRBJ2-3; TRBD2 matches at 10 bases. The germline V gene encodes CDR1 SQVTM and CDR2 ANQGSEA. V lost 0 bases to trimming and J lost 3 bases; unmatched junction nucleotides: 9. CDR3 length: 17 amino acids. DNA for the CDR3: TGCAGCGTTGAAGATGTAGGAGCGGGAGGGCCTACAGATACGCAGTATTTT. It translates to CSVEDVGAGGPTDTQYF.

This clonotype occurred a few times. The J gene is TRBJ1-5, the V gene TRBV2; D perhaps matches TRBD1 (5 bases). The germline V gene encodes CDR1 SNHLY and CDR2 FYNNEI. Trimming cost V 6 bases and J 0 bases, with 15 bases left between them. The CDR3 loop spans 16 amino acids. CDR3 loop: CASRGPSLDSNQPQHF. CDR3 sequence (DNA): TGTGCCAGCAGGGGGCCAAGTTTAGATAGCAATCAGCCCCAGCATTTT.

This clonotype was recorded a few times. The chain employs TRBV5-6 and TRBJ2-1; a possible D gene is TRBD2 (5 bases). V was shortened by 0 bases and J by 0 bases, with 7 bases between the two germline ends. Per germline, CDR1 SGHDT and CDR2 YYEEEE. The CDR3 runs 15 residues. CDR3 nucleotide sequence: TGTGCCAGCAGCTTGGGTAGCGTCTCCTACAATGAGCAGTTCTTC. As protein: CASSLGSVSYNEQFF.

Worth noting for this clonotype: The junction departs from the called germline gene at one end, perhaps through a read error. V usage is TRBV6-5 and J usage is TRBJ1-1, with 8 positions matching TRBD1. Germline CDR1 reads MNHEY; CDR2 reads SVGAGI. The CDR3 runs to 14 residues. CDR3 loop: CASSGWTGNAEAFF. The CDR3 DNA is TGTGCCAGCAGTGGATGGACAGGGAACGCTGAAGCTTTCTTT.

This clonotype has a count of ten or more. The chain uses TRBV12-3 or TRBV12-4 and TRBJ1-1; D gene uncertain. There are 13 residues in the CDR3. Trimming pared 3 bases from V and 1 base from J, leaving 6 bases between. The CDR3 DNA sequence: TGTGCCAGCAGTTTGGCAGAGAACACTGAAGCTTTCTTT. Protein sequence: CASSLAENTEAFF.

This clonotype turned up a few times. The gene calls are TRBV27 and TRBJ2-7; 8 bases agree with TRBD1. This CDR3 is built from 15 residues. The germline V gene encodes CDR1 MNHEY and CDR2 SMNVEV (reference sequence). With V trimmed by 4 bases and J by 0 bases, 5 bases remained unmatched. CDR3 in amino acids: CASSYTGTGSYEQYF. The CDR3 bases are TGTGCCAGCAGTTACACCGGGACAGGCTCCTACGAGCAGTACTTC.

The rearrangement links TRBV28 to TRBJ2-3; TRBD2 is a possible D gene (6 bases). The CDR3 runs 14 residues. Germline lookup yields CDR1 MDHEN and CDR2 SYDVKM. Trimming pared 4 bases from V and 7 bases from J, leaving 15 bases between. The CDR3 region is CASSSLREGNTQYF. Here the CDR3 DNA reads TGTGCCAGCAGTTCATTGCGGGAAGGAAATACGCAGTATTTT.

The chain combines TRBV27 with TRBJ2-2; TRBD1 matches 7 bases. This CDR3 has 15 amino acids. V was pared by 3 bases and J by 8 bases, with 9 bases of the junction left unmatched. Germline CDR1 is MNHEY and CDR2 is SMNVEV (reference sequence). CDR3 nucleotide sequence: TGTGCCAGCAGTTTGCAAGTACAGGGGACGGGGGAGCTGTTTTTT. Translated, it gives CASSLQVQGTGELFF.

This clonotype was seen at least ten times. The chain recombines TRBV18 with TRBJ2-7; D possibly corresponds to TRBD1 (5 bases). The CDR3 covers 14 residues. V gave up 2 bases and J gave up 3 bases, with 11 bases separating them. The germline V gene encodes CDR1 KGHSH and CDR2 LQKENI. CDR3 loop: CASSPITGNYEQYF. The CDR3 nucleotides read TGTGCCAGCTCACCAATAACAGGAAACTACGAGCAGTACTTC.

The table lists this clonotype with a few counts. The chain recombines TRBV7-2 with TRBJ2-2, with TRBD1 matching 7 bases. In germline, CDR1 is SGHTA, CDR2 FQGNSA. The CDR3 extends over 16 amino acids. V dropped 2 bases and J dropped 7; count of bases not matched to a gene: 10. CDR3 in amino acids: CASSLLERGRIGELFF. In DNA, the CDR3 is TGTGCCAGCAGCTTACTGGAGAGGGGGCGAATCGGGGAGCTGTTTTTT.

This clonotype was found many times. V and J are TRBV28 and TRBJ2-7; D gene ambiguous. V was shortened by 5 bases and J by 3 bases, with 23 bases between the two germline ends. Germline assignment: CDR1 MDHEN and CDR2 SYDVKM. CDR3 size: 17 residues. As DNA, the CDR3 is TGTGCCAGCAGTCTCCCTCCACCCGCCGCCGAATACTACGAGCAGTACTTC. Its protein product is CASSLPPPAAEYYEQYF.

Only a few counts were recorded for this clonotype. This chain connects TRBV12-3 or TRBV12-4 to TRBJ2-2; 9 positions match TRBD2. V lost 0 bases and J lost 0; bases outside the gene matches: 2. The CDR3 is 17 residues long. Written as DNA, the CDR3 is TGTGCCAGCAGTTTAGCTAGCGGGAGCGCGAACACCGGGGAGCTGTTTTTT. The encoded protein is CASSLASGSANTGELFF.

At least ten counts were recorded for this clonotype. The chain recombines TRBV24-1 with TRBJ2-7, with D perhaps assigned TRBD1 or TRBD2 (5 bases each). Germline assignment: CDR1 KGHDR and CDR2 SFDVKD. With 5 bases removed from V and 6 bases from J, the gap between germline ends came to 10 bases. This CDR3 has 12 amino acids. The CDR3, as DNA: TGTGCCACCAGTGTCTCGGGGCTCGAGCAGTACTTC. This gives the protein CATSVSGLEQYF.

The rearrangement joins TRBV14 to TRBJ1-2; tentatively, D is TRBD1 (6 bases). Germline CDR1 SGHDN, CDR2 FVKESK. CDR3 length: 15 residues. V dropped 4 bases and J dropped 6 bases, with 18 bases sitting between them. CDR3 DNA: TGTGCCAGCAGCCTACGCCGGGACAAAGGAAATGGCTACACCTTC. Translating it yields CASSLRRDKGNGYTF.

The rearrangement links TRBV2 to TRBJ1-4; the match to TRBD1 covers 7 bases. Trimming at V came to 7 bases and at J to 6 bases, leaving 2 bases not matched to a gene. The germline V gene encodes CDR1 SNHLY and CDR2 FYNNEI. The CDR3 runs to 12 residues. The CDR3 nucleotides are TGTGCCAGCAACAGGGGCGATGAAAAACTGTTTTTT. It specifies CASNRGDEKLFF.

This clonotype was seen repeatedly, ten times or more. The chain uses TRBV27 and TRBJ1-2; D is uncertain. Germline V lookup: CDR1 MNHEY, CDR2 SMNVEV (reference sequence). V was pared by 2 bases and J by 4 bases, with 11 bases between. The CDR3 runs to 14 residues. CDR3 nucleotides: TGTGCCAGCAGTTTAACATGGAGAGCCTATGGCTACACCTTC. It encodes CASSLTWRAYGYTF.

This clonotype was observed many times. The chain is built from TRBV30 and TRBJ2-1; no reliable D call. V was clipped by 3 bases and J by 5 bases, with 8 bases between them. This CDR3 is built from 12 residues. Germline lookup yields CDR1 GTSNPN and CDR2 SVGIG (reference sequence). CDR3 sequence: CAWRWANNEQFF. Written as DNA, the CDR3 is TGTGCCTGGAGATGGGCCAACAATGAGCAGTTCTTC.